The following is a T cell receptor (beta chain) sequence with its context. Antigen: not known. Germline V gene data show CDR1 as SGHRS and CDR2 as YFSETQ. There are 17 residues in the CDR3. V shed 1 base, J shed 7 bases, and the junction held 12 bases outside the gene matches. The table came from immunoSEQ multiplex PCR; TCRdb's copy has only in-frame clones and leaves some out. In the table there are 130,000 to 150,000 clones, about 91% of which are singletons. This entry belongs to a study of T cell responses to AZD1222 COVID-19 vaccine. Study outcomes and limitations: As reported, nearly half of all spike-specific TCRs target variant regions that are unmutated. When two AZD1222 doses had been given, Spike-specific TCR breadth and depth rose.

The TCR comes from an adult in good health. The material was peripheral blood, obtained on day 0 of AZD1222 vaccination. The chain links TRBV5-1 to TRBJ2-1; 9 bases align to TRBD2. In DNA, the CDR3 is TGCGCCAGCAGCTTGAGGCTCGGCGGGGGGGCCTGGAATGAGCAGTTCTTC. This gives the protein CASSLRLGGGAWNEQFF.